The T cell receptor beta chain under discussion was sequenced for a study of prognosis after radiotherapy for stage I lung cancer. In the study overall: Distant metastases after radiotherapy occurred in a handful of patients at a median of approximately seven months; about 16 showed no significant progression.

Among the patients, all were node-negative on CT and PET/CT, and none had received prior chemotherapy or radiotherapy or had other malignancies. Findings and limits, study-wide: Lower Shannon entropy after stereotactic body radiation therapy was observed in patients who went on to develop distant metastases.

CDR3 length: 14 residues. V lost 6 bases to trimming and J lost 8 bases, with 17 bases between them. CDR1 MNHEY and CDR2 SMNVEV come from the germline V gene (reference sequence). With two-round multiplex PCR, TCR beta CDR3 sequences were amplified from genomic DNA. Primers targeting each individual TRBV and TRBJ gene were applied in first-round PCR. TCRdb ran MiXCR on the multiplex PCR reads and lists one entry per CDR3 protein. The sample records 20,000 to 25,000 distinct CDR3 sequences, 35% to 45% being singletons. A word on this clonotype: The antigen remains unidentified.

The V call is TRBV27, the J call TRBJ2-1; maybe TRBD2 (5 bases). This TCR was sampled from a donor aged 50 or older with non-small cell lung cancer. The specimen was PBMCs, collected before or after stereotactic body radiation therapy (not recorded which). This CDR3 reads CASSWTGGNDEQFF. The CDR3 bases are TGTGCCAGCAGCTGGACTGGAGGCAACGATGAGCAGTTCTTC.